These T cell receptor beta chains were read from a single sample in a study of a mutant IDH1 vaccine in newly diagnosed glioma. The table came from immunoSEQ multiplex PCR; TCRdb's copy has only in-frame clones and leaves some out. This table has about 56,000 clones, 83% appearing once. These receptors lack a known antigen. Sequencing used PBMCs, obtained from a glioma patient whose treatment included an IDH1 peptide vaccine. The receptors originated from a woman between 45 and 65 years old with glioma. CDR3s include the opening cysteine and the closing phenylalanine or tryptophan. Fields, in order: V gene, D gene, J gene, CDR3 protein. A D gene is named only where the DNA matches it firmly.

TRBV5-5,TRBD1,TRBJ1-1,CASSFTGVRAFF
TRBV7-3,TRBD1,TRBJ1-1,CASSLIPDRVSEAFF
TRBV30,NA,TRBJ1-5,CAWSVGEGGQPQHF
TRBV19,NA,TRBJ1-5,CASSPRGFSDQPQHF
TRBV2,NA,TRBJ2-7,CASSDRLGTYEQYF
TRBV29-1,NA,TRBJ1-2,CSVVTLPRGYGYTF
TRBV4-1,NA,TRBJ1-1,CASSDSSAHSTEAFF
TRBV30,NA,TRBJ1-5,CASTPRGASSNQPQHF
TRBV15,NA,TRBJ1-1,CATSRPLRGSWEAFF
TRBV21-1,NA,TRBJ2-3,CASSKGPRRDF
TRBV5-6,TRBD2,TRBJ2-1,CASSLSASGSEQFF
TRBV2,TRBD1,TRBJ1-5,CASRAGTATNQPQHF
TRBV5-1,NA,TRBJ2-7,CASSYTGTPGEQYF
TRBV10-1,NA,TRBJ1-4,CASGMDLDEKLFF
TRBV7-6,TRBD2,TRBJ2-2,CASSLGTSGGLNTGELFF
TRBV18,NA,TRBJ2-7,CASSPELATEQYF
TRBV7-9,NA,TRBJ2-1,CASSLLNEQFF
TRBV4-1,TRBD1,TRBJ1-4,CASSRTQGAREKLFF
TRBV5-1,NA,TRBJ2-1,CASRNDRGGSEQFF
TRBV5-1,NA,TRBJ1-1,CASRTDHMNTEAFF
TRBV7-9,NA,TRBJ1-3,CASSTTAYSGNTIYF
TRBV2,NA,TRBJ1-2,CASRVYSGYTF
TRBV10-1,TRBD2,TRBJ2-7,CASSDQRGSYEQYF
TRBV10-3,NA,TRBJ2-7,CAISESRTGVNEQYF
TRBV11-2,NA,TRBJ1-2,CASSTRVGHNYGYTF
TRBV19,NA,TRBJ1-3,CAVKRQGAGNTIYF
TRBV7-9,NA,TRBJ2-1,CASSLATGLRNEQFF
TRBV5-1,NA,TRBJ1-1,CASMPRAGNTEAFF
TRBV27,NA,TRBJ2-7,CASSIRQNSYEQYF
TRBV2,NA,TRBJ2-7,CASKQLSYEQYF
TRBV27,NA,TRBJ1-3,CASSLVRGNTIYF
TRBV5-1,NA,TRBJ1-2,CATSAEGYGYTF
TRBV13,NA,TRBJ2-2,CASTLGGRRTGELFF
TRBV5-1,TRBD2,TRBJ2-5,CASRTTSGDPQETQYF
TRBV29-1,NA,TRBJ2-7,CSVQISYEQYF